This TCR beta chain was identified in a study of shared clonotypes between healthy human individuals. Across the study: Donors had three CD4 naive, three CD4 memory, two CD8 naive and one CD8 memory plate apiece. Study-level results: Between a few donors, naive CD4 clonotypes were shared at a level of about 5%.

The CDR3 has 15 amino acids. Germline CDR1 MNHNY, CDR2 SVGAGI (reference sequence). V trimming: 6 bases; J trimming: 8 bases; junction bases outside the gene matches: 7. This clone showed up just once. Its antigen is undetermined. The naive CD8 subset, CD45RO-negative cells positively selected for CCR7, excluded terminally differentiated effector memory CD45RA+ cells. Sequencing used immunoSEQ multiplex PCR; TCRdb keeps in-frame clones, though not all of them. Here the sample spans 2 million to 2.5 million clones, about 93% being singletons. V gene TRBV6-6 combines with J gene TRBJ2-1, with TRBD2 matching over 13 bases. Material for sequencing was naive CD8+ T cells from PBMCs. This receptor was identified in a young man in good health. Some clones in this sample may be carry-over from other donors' samples. The CDR3 loop is CASRGGTSGIHEQFF. The CDR3 DNA sequence: TGTGCCAGCAGGGGCGGGACTAGCGGGATCCATGAGCAGTTCTTC.